This entry features one T cell receptor (beta chain) sequence. The data were taken from a study of OX40 agonist ivuxolimab in advanced cancers. Deletions cut 1 base from V and 4 bases from J, with 20 bases between. The CDR3 extends over 18 amino acids. Germline assignment: CDR1 SEHNR and CDR2 FQNEAQ (reference sequence). Assay: immunoSEQ multiplex PCR; the TCRdb copy retains only in-frame clones and omits some. Here the sample spans about 36,000 clones, 70% to 80% being singletons. This specimen consisted of CD4+ or CD8+ T cells sorted from blood, obtained in a trial of the OX40 agonist ivuxolimab. The chain links TRBV7-9 to TRBJ2-1; D possibly corresponds to TRBD1 (6 bases). The sequence was obtained from an adult with an advanced solid tumor such as melanoma, head and neck, liver or kidney cancer. CDR3 DNA: TGTGCCAGCAGCTTAGAAGGGGGAGCGGACCGATATTACAATGAGCAGTTCTTC. This translates into CASSLEGGADRYYNEQFF.